This TCR beta chain was retrieved from a study of OX40 agonist ivuxolimab in advanced cancers. On the study more broadly: With ivuxolimab, an agonistic anti-OX40 (CD134) antibody, patients were treated. Study-wide points: The expanded peripheral T cells' antigen specificity was not determined. In the 0.1 to 3.0 mg/kg range, CD4+ and CD8+ blood T cells had expanded clonally by week 6.

Concerning this clone itself: Its specificity is not known.

This table comes from immunoSEQ multiplex PCR, and its TCRdb copy is limited to in-frame clones, with some not included. The data contain about 6,100 clones, around 77% of them singletons. The V segment lost 5 bases and the J segment 4 bases; nucleotides outside the gene matches: 6. From germline, CDR1 is SGHAT and CDR2 FQNNGV. This CDR3 is 14 amino acids long. The sample here was CD4+ or CD8+ T cells sorted from blood, taken in a trial of the OX40 agonist ivuxolimab. This receptor was identified in an adult with an advanced solid tumor such as melanoma, head and neck, liver or kidney cancer. The chain recombines TRBV11-2 with TRBJ2-5, with 8 bases lining up with TRBD2. The CDR3 sequence is CASSGGGGTETQYF. CDR3 sequence (DNA): TGTGCCAGCAGCGGTGGCGGGGGGACAGAGACCCAGTACTTC.